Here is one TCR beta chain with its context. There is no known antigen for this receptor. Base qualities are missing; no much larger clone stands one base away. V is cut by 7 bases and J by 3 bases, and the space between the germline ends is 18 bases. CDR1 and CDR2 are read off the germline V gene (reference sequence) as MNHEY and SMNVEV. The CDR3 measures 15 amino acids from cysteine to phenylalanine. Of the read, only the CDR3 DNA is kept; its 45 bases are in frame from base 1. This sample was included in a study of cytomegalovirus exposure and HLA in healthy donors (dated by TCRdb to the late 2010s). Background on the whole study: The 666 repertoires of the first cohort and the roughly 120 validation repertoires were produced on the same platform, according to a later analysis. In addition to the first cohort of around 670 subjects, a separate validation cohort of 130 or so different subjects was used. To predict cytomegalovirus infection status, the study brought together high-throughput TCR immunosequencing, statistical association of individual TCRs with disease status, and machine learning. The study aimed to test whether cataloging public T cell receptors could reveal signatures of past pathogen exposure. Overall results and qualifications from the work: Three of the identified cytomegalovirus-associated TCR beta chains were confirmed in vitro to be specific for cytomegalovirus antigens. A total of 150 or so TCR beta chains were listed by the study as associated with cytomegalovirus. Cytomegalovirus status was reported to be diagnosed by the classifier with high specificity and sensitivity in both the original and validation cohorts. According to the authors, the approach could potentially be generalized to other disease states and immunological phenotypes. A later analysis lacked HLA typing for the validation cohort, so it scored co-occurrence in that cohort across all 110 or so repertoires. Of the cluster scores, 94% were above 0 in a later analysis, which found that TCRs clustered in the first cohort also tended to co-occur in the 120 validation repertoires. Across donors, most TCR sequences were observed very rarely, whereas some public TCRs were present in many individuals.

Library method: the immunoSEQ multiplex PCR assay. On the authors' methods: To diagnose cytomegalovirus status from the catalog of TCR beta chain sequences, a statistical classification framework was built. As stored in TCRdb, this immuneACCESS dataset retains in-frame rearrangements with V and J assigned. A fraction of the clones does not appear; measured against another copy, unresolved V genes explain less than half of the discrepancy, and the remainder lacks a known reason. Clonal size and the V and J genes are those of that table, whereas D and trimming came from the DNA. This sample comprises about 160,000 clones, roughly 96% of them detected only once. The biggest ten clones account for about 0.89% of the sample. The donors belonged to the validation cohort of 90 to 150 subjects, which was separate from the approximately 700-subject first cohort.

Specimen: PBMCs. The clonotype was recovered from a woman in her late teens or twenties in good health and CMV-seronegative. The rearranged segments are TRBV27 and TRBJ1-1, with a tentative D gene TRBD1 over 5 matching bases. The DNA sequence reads TGTGCCAGCAACTCGCCGGGGAGGGGTCACACTGAAGCTTTCTTT. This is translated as CASNSPGRGHTEAFF.